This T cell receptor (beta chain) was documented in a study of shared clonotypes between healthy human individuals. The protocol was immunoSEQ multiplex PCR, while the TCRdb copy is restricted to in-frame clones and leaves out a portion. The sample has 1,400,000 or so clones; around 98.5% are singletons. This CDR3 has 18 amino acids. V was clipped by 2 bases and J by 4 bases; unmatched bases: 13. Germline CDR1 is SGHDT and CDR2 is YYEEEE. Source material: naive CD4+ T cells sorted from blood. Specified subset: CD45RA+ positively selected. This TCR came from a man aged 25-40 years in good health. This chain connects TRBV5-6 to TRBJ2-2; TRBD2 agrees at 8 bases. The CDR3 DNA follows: TGTGCCAGCAGCTTTATCGGGAGGGCCCCCTGGGGCACCGGGGAGCTGTTTTTT. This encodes CASSFIGRAPWGTGELFF.